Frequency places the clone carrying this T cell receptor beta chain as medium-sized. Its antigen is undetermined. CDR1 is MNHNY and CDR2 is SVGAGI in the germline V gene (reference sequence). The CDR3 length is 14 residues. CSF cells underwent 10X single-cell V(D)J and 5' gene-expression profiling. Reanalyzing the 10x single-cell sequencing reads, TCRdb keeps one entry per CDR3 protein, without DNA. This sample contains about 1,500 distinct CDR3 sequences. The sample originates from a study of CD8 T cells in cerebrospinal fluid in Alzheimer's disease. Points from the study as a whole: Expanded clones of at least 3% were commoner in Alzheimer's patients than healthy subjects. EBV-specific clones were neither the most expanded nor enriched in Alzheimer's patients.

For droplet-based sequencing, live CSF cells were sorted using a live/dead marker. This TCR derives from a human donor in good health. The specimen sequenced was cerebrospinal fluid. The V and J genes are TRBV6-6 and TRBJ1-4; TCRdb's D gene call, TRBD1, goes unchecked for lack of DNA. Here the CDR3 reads CASRDRGRDEKLFF.